The clone carrying this T cell receptor beta chain was seen only a few times. This sample was included in a study of read filtering for tumor transcriptome and immune sequencing. Study context: Patients were 17 male and some 13 female, mean age 65.9 years, range about 40 to 85.

CDR1 is DFQATT and CDR2 is SNEGSKA in the germline V gene (reference sequence). Trimming cost V 6 bases and J 6 bases; bases outside gene matches: 5. This CDR3 region has 14 residues. This library used roughly 400 ng RNA and molecular barcoded adaptors spanning alpha/delta and beta/gamma chains. TCRdb used MiXCR to reprocess the reads, holding one entry per CDR3 protein. The sample includes 20,000 to 25,000 distinct CDR3 sequences, approximately 14% of them seen just once. Sequencing was performed on a population of CD138-negative cells sorted from bone marrow. The clonotype originates from a donor aged 40 or older with multiple myeloma. The chain is built from TRBV20-1 and TRBJ2-1, with 13 bases fitting TRBD2. CDR3 residues: CSAIRLAGGNEQFF. CDR3 coding DNA: TGCAGTGCCATTAGACTAGCGGGAGGCAATGAGCAGTTCTTC.